These 25 T cell receptor beta chains originate from one sample sequenced in a study of cytotoxic CD8 clonotypes in ibrutinib-treated CLL. TCRdb keeps only in-frame clones here, not all; method: immunoSEQ multiplex PCR. The sample yields about 250,000 clones, about three quarters seen once. Here the sequenced sample was PBMCs, taken after 24 months of ibrutinib treatment. The receptors originated from a human donor with chronic lymphocytic leukemia.

CDR3 protein: CASSLNRASGNTIYF. The CDR3 nucleotides read TGCGCCAGCAGCCTCAACAGGGCCTCTGGAAACACCATATATTTT. The chain has TRBV5-1 and TRBJ1-3; tentative D call: TRBD1 (6 bases). V was cut by 4 bases and J by 0 bases, with 11 bases left in between. Germline CDR1 SGHRS, CDR2 YFSETQ. CDR3 length: 15 amino acids.

This chain uses TRBV13 with TRBJ1-1; D uncertain. In germline, CDR1 is PRHDT, CDR2 FYEKMQ (reference sequence). The CDR3 totals 13 residues. Trimming took off 8 bases at V and 0 bases at J, with 10 bases between the two ends. In DNA form, the CDR3 reads TGTGCCAGCCGGGAAGCCTTGAACACTGAAGCTTTCTTT. Protein: CASREALNTEAFF.

This clone has just a few counts. The chain links TRBV25-1 to TRBJ2-7; 7 bases line up with TRBD1. Per the germline V gene, CDR1 is MGHDK and CDR2 is SYGVNS. Losses at the gene ends were 6 bases for V and 9 bases for J; bases not matched to a gene: 5. CDR3 length equals 11 residues. The CDR3 DNA reads as TGTGCCAGCAGCTCCGGGACAGTGCAGTACTTC. Its protein is CASSSGTVQYF.

This sequence joins TRBV28 and TRBJ2-7; 8 bases fit TRBD2. This CDR3 has 14 residues. Trimming took 7 bases from V and 7 from J; bases not matched to a gene: 12. From germline, CDR1 is MDHEN and CDR2 SYDVKM. CDR3 sequence (DNA): TGTGCCAGCATAAGCGGGAGTGCCCGCAGGGAGCAGTACTTC. Amino acids: CASISGSARREQYF.

In this sample, this clone turned up once. The rearrangement joins TRBV5-1 to TRBJ1-1, with a tentative D call TRBD1 (5 bases). Deletions cut 6 bases from V and 4 bases from J, with 13 bases between. Germline assignment: CDR1 SGHRS and CDR2 YFSETQ. The CDR3 runs 13 residues. For the CDR3, the DNA is TGCGCCAGCATCGAGCAGGGCGGCACTGAAGCTTTCTTT. This codes for CASIEQGGTEAFF.

The gene calls are TRBV9 and TRBJ2-7; 9 nucleotides line up with TRBD2. The junction had 5 bases not matched to a gene; V was cut back by 2 bases and J by 2 bases. This CDR3 region has 15 residues. Germline-derived CDR1 and CDR2 are SGDLS and YYNGEE. Here the CDR3 reads CASSVTSGPTYEQYF. The CDR3 nucleotides are TGTGCCAGCAGCGTCACTAGCGGGCCGACCTACGAGCAGTACTTC. Filled out from reference TRBV9 and TRBJ2-7, the complete variable domain reads DSGVTQTPKHLITATGQRVTLRCSPRSGDLSVYWYQQSLDQGLQFLIQYYNGEERAKGNILERFSAQQFPDLHSELNLSSLELGDSALYFCASSVTSGPTYEQYFGPGTRLTVT.

V gene TRBV5-6 combines with J gene TRBJ1-2; the D is unclear. V lost 2 bases, J lost 1 base, and 15 bases lay in between. Germline CDR1 SGHDT, CDR2 YYEEEE. The CDR3 has 16 amino acids. CDR3 nucleotides: TGTGCCAGCAGCTTCTTCCCCGGACGGTTTAACTATGGCTACACCTTC. The encoded protein is CASSFFPGRFNYGYTF.

The chain has TRBV9 and TRBJ2-2; 7 nucleotides line up with TRBD1. The CDR3 runs 16 residues. CDR1 is SGDLS, CDR2 YYNGEE, per germline. V was clipped by 0 bases and J by 6 bases; unmatched bases: 8. This CDR3 is CASSVGTPTGAGELFF. In DNA, the CDR3 is TGTGCCAGCAGCGTAGGTACCCCCACAGGGGCCGGGGAGCTGTTTTTT.

CDR3 nucleotides: TGTGCCTGGAGAGAGGGCTACGAGCAGTACTTC. Translation: CAWREGYEQYF. This chain links TRBV30 with TRBJ2-7; TRBD2 might be the D (5 bases). CDR1 and CDR2 (germline): GTSNPN, SVGIG (reference sequence). The CDR3 has 11 residues. Trimming took 3 bases from V and 3 from J, leaving 6 bases between them.

This clone was counted a few times. The V and J genes are TRBV7-2 and TRBJ1-1, with unresolved D. The CDR3 has 13 amino acids. Germline V CDR1 and CDR2: SGHTA, FQGNSA. The V end lost 3 bases, the J end lost 6 bases, and 11 bases lay between the germline ends. Written as DNA, the CDR3 is TGTGCCAGCAGCTTTTACATGGCCCCTGAAGCTTTCTTT. Its translation: CASSFYMAPEAFF.

The rearrangement uses TRBV6-5 and TRBJ2-5; 8 bases match TRBD2. The V segment lost 0 bases and the J segment 2 bases; nucleotides outside the gene matches: 5. The CDR3 is 16 residues long. CDR1 is MNHEY, CDR2 SVGAGI, per germline. The CDR3 loop is CASSYSSGSSQETQYF. The CDR3 nucleotides are TGTGCCAGCAGTTACTCAAGCGGGAGCTCTCAAGAGACCCAGTACTTC.

The chain couples TRBV6-5 to TRBJ2-7; TRBD1 matches at 7 bases. The CDR3 has 14 amino acids. The J segment lost 2 bases and the V segment lost 5 bases, leaving 6 bases of the junction unmatched. The germline gives CDR1 MNHEY, CDR2 SVGAGI. This CDR3 is CASSAPGQTYEQYF. CDR3 sequence (DNA): TGTGCCAGCAGTGCCCCGGGACAGACCTACGAGCAGTACTTC.

J is TRBJ1-2 and V is TRBV5-6; D is uncertain. CDR1 and CDR2 (germline): SGHDT, YYEEEE. V was pared by 0 bases and J by 8 bases, with 11 bases between. CDR3 length: 13 amino acids. The CDR3 nucleotides are TGTGCCAGCAGCTTGGTTCCGGGTTTGGGCTACACCTTC. It translates to CASSLVPGLGYTF.

The genes are TRBV4-1 and TRBJ2-2; D is possibly TRBD1 (6 bases). Germline V gene data show CDR1 as MGHRA and CDR2 as YSYEKL. This CDR3 is 18 amino acids long. V was clipped by 0 bases and J by 3 bases, with 17 bases between them. For the CDR3, the DNA is TGCGCCAGCAGCCAAGATAGGGGGAGCAAGAGGGACACCGGGGAGCTGTTTTTT. Protein sequence: CASSQDRGSKRDTGELFF.

The genes are TRBV9 and TRBJ1-2, with 7 bases lining up with TRBD1. Trimming took 3 bases from V and 4 from J; bases not matched to a gene: 9. The CDR3 has 15 amino acids. Germline V gene data show CDR1 as SGDLS and CDR2 as YYNGEE. CDR3: CASSAGGDMIYGYTF. In DNA, the CDR3 is TGTGCCAGCAGCGCAGGGGGGGACATGATCTATGGCTACACCTTC.

On this clone: A read error may account for a junction end that differs from germline. V gene TRBV5-1 combines with J gene TRBJ2-3; 7 bases align to TRBD1. CDR3 length: 13 amino acids. Per germline, CDR1 SGHRS and CDR2 YFSETQ. Here the CDR3 DNA reads TGCGCCACCAGCAGGGGGAGCACAGATACGCAGTATTTT. Translation: CATSRGSTDTQYF.

The chain links TRBV7-2 to TRBJ2-5; 8 bases map to TRBD2. The CDR3 has 15 amino acids. Trimming cost V 2 bases and J 5 bases; bases outside gene matches: 7. Germline loops: CDR1 SGHTA, CDR2 FQGNSA. The CDR3 DNA reads TGTGCCAGCAGCTTAAGCGGGAGAGGGTTGGAGACCCAGTACTTC. Translating gives CASSLSGRGLETQYF.

The chain has TRBV11-1 and TRBJ2-1, with D uncertain. The CDR3 length is 12 residues. The V and J ends lost 5 bases and 9 bases respectively, with 11 bases between them. Germline V CDR1 and CDR2: SGHAT, FQDESV (reference sequence). CDR3 residues: CASSLPGGEQFF. The DNA of the CDR3 is TGTGCCAGCAGCCTCCCCGGCGGTGAGCAGTTCTTC.

The rearrangement uses TRBV28 and TRBJ1-5; D might be TRBD1 (6 bases). Deletions cut 6 bases from V and 11 bases from J, with 17 bases between. The CDR3 runs to 13 residues. Per the germline V gene, CDR1 is MDHEN and CDR2 is SYDVKM. The CDR3 spells CASSLSGGLTQHF. The CDR3 nucleotides read TGTGCCAGCAGCCTATCGGGGGGGCTGACCCAGCATTTT.

This chain uses TRBV9 with TRBJ1-3, with 8 bases matching TRBD1. Germline values: CDR1 SGDLS, CDR2 YYNGEE. The CDR3 spans 17 residues. The V and J ends lost 0 bases and 3 bases, in that order; junction bases with no gene match: 8. CDR3 DNA: TGTGCCAGCAGCGTAGCTGGGGACAGGAGTAATGGAAACACCATATATTTT. Its protein product is CASSVAGDRSNGNTIYF.

V is TRBV28 and J is TRBJ2-7; 8 nucleotides line up with TRBD1. In germline, CDR1 is MDHEN, CDR2 SYDVKM. V shed 7 bases, J shed 4 bases, and the junction held 21 bases outside the gene matches. The CDR3 spans 18 residues. CDR3 region: CASTEAGTGSKSLYEQYF. CDR3 DNA sequence: TGTGCCAGCACCGAGGCCGGGACAGGATCTAAGTCGCTGTACGAGCAGTACTTC.

This rearrangement joins TRBV4-3 to TRBJ1-3; D is undetermined. The CDR3 contains 17 residues. V was clipped by 0 bases and J by 0 bases, with 12 bases between them. The V gene's germline CDR1 is LGHNA and CDR2 YSLEER. CDR3 in amino acids: CASSQEEAGYSGNTIYF. CDR3 sequence (DNA): TGCGCCAGCAGCCAAGAAGAAGCTGGCTACTCTGGAAACACCATATATTTT.

V gene TRBV28 combines with J gene TRBJ2-1, with a possible D match to TRBD2 (6 bases). V shed 3 bases and J shed 0 bases, with 9 bases lying between them. The CDR3 is 15 amino acids. In germline, CDR1 is MDHEN, CDR2 SYDVKM. The CDR3 protein is CASSFGGSSYNEQFF. Written as DNA, the CDR3 is TGTGCCAGCAGTTTTGGAGGGAGCTCCTACAATGAGCAGTTCTTC.

This chain uses TRBV28 with TRBJ1-2; D might be TRBD1 (5 bases). V was shortened by 4 bases and J by 4 bases, with 7 bases between the two germline ends. The CDR3 is 12 residues long. Per germline, CDR1 MDHEN and CDR2 SYDVKM. The CDR3: CASSSQGYGYTF. The CDR3 region has the DNA TGTGCCAGCAGTTCTCAGGGCTATGGCTACACCTTC.

The chain employs TRBV28 and TRBJ2-3, with D perhaps matching TRBD2 (5 bases). Trimming left V 6 bases short and J 4 bases short, with 14 bases between. Germline V gene lookup returns CDR1 MDHEN and CDR2 SYDVKM. The CDR3 spans 14 residues. CDR3 sequence reads: CASSSDGGADTQYF. The CDR3 DNA follows: TGTGCCAGCAGCTCGGACGGAGGTGCAGATACGCAGTATTTT.